A selection of T cell receptor beta chains follows, all from one sample in a study of cytomegalovirus exposure and HLA in healthy donors. Sequencing used immunoSEQ multiplex PCR; TCRdb keeps in-frame clones, though not all of them. The sample lists tens of thousands of clones; 78% were seen once. The specimen sequenced was PBMCs. These receptors were obtained from a male donor in good health and CMV-seropositive. Each CDR3 is given with its conserved first and last residue. A D gene is named only where the DNA matches it firmly. Size tells how often a clone was seen (once, few, many) or the class of an expanded clone, and some rows leave it out.

j_call clone_size d_call v_call cdr3_aa cdr3_nt
TRBJ2-2 NA TRBD1 TRBV18 CASSLLLNRQGRDNTGELFF TGTGCCAGCTCTCTATTACTGAACCGACAGGGTCGGGATAACACCGGGGAGCTGTTTTTT
TRBJ1-5 NA TRBD1 TRBV19 CGTGTVYQPQHF TGTGGTACGGGGACAGTTTATCAGCCCCAGCATTTT
TRBJ1-2 NA NA TRBV29-1 CSVESQGWSSYTF TGCAGCGTTGAATCTCAGGGCTGGTCTAGCTACACCTTC
TRBJ2-7 NA TRBD1 TRBV30 CAWSRTGGTYEQYF TGTGCCTGGAGCAGGACAGGGGGGACCTACGAGCAGTACTTC
TRBJ2-5 NA TRBD2 TRBV5-5 CASSLAVAGGRETQYF TGTGCCAGCAGCTTGGCCGTTGCGGGAGGGCGGGAGACCCAGTACTTC
TRBJ2-7 NA NA TRBV6-5 CASSPSESYEQYF TGTGCCAGCAGTCCGAGCGAGTCCTACGAGCAGTACTTC
TRBJ2-3 once TRBD1 TRBV7-7 CASSLGQGSDTQYF TGTGCCAGCAGCTTAGGACAGGGGTCAGATACGCAGTATTTT
TRBJ1-1 NA NA TRBV11-1 CASSLGAAEAFF TGTGCCAGCAGCTTAGGGGCAGCTGAAGCTTTCTTT
TRBJ2-5 few NA TRBV18 CASSMSSQETQYF TGTGCCAGCTCAATGAGTAGCCAAGAGACCCAGTACTTC
TRBJ1-5 NA NA TRBV19 CASTSGMENQPQHF TGTGCCAGTACGTCCGGGATGGAGAATCAGCCCCAGCATTTT
TRBJ1-4 NA NA TRBV30 CALGGRITNEKLFF TGTGCCTTGGGGGGGCGGATAACTAATGAAAAACTGTTTTTT
TRBJ1-1 NA NA TRBV28 CASSPTSGGATEAFF TGTGCCAGCAGTCCGACATCCGGGGGAGCCACTGAAGCTTTCTTT
TRBJ2-1 NA TRBD2 TRBV2 CASSWTSGNEQFF TGTGCCAGCAGTTGGACTAGCGGCAATGAGCAGTTCTTC
TRBJ1-2 few NA TRBV7-9 CASRGRRVKSGYTF TGTGCCAGCAGGGGGAGACGGGTAAAATCCGGCTACACCTTC
TRBJ2-5 NA NA TRBV6-5 CASSYVQVSETQYF TGTGCCAGCAGTTACGTGCAGGTTTCAGAGACCCAGTACTTC
TRBJ1-5 few TRBD1 TRBV5-5 CASSLVQGDNQPQHF TGTGCCAGCAGCTTGGTGCAGGGGGACAATCAGCCCCAGCATTTT
TRBJ1-2 NA NA TRBV6-1 CASSEQGNYGYTF TGTGCCAGCAGTGAACAGGGGAACTATGGCTACACCTTC
TRBJ2-1 NA NA TRBV4-1 CASSQPSQRLNEQFF TGCGCCAGCAGCCAACCCAGTCAGCGGCTAAATGAGCAGTTCTTC
TRBJ1-1 NA NA TRBV28 CASIAPISGDTEAFF TGTGCCAGCATCGCGCCAATTTCAGGGGACACTGAAGCTTTCTTT
TRBJ1-5 NA NA TRBV30 CAWTPGEGQPQHF TGTGCCTGGACCCCAGGGGAGGGTCAGCCCCAGCATTTT
TRBJ2-5 once TRBD2 TRBV5-4 CASTPSGASGAKETQYF TGTGCCAGCACCCCTTCGGGGGCTAGCGGGGCCAAAGAGACCCAGTACTTC
TRBJ2-1 NA TRBD2 TRBV14 CASSQDFGAGEGEQFF TGTGCCAGCAGCCAGGACTTTGGAGCGGGGGAGGGTGAGCAGTTCTTC
TRBJ1-4 NA NA TRBV15 CATSRRHTLAEKLFF TGTGCCACCAGCAGACGGCACACTCTAGCTGAAAAACTGTTTTTT
TRBJ2-5 once TRBD1 TRBV5-3 CARSDTGTETQETQYF TGTGCCAGAAGCGATACCGGGACAGAAACTCAAGAGACCCAGTACTTC
TRBJ1-1 NA NA TRBV9 CASSGQGGYTEAFF TGTGCCAGCAGCGGGCAGGGAGGGTACACTGAAGCTTTCTTT
TRBJ2-6 NA NA TRBV27 CASSLRAGRSSRSGANVLTF TGTGCCAGCAGTTTAAGGGCGGGGCGCAGCTCTCGCTCTGGGGCCAACGTCCTGACTTTC
TRBJ2-5 few TRBD2 TRBV6-1 CASNLSGSRETQYF TGTGCCAGCAACCTAAGCGGGAGCCGCGAGACCCAGTACTTC
TRBJ2-7 NA TRBD2 TRBV11-2 CASSYGGAGEQYF TGTGCCAGCAGCTACGGGGGGGCTGGAGAGCAGTACTTC
TRBJ1-2 once TRBD1 TRBV6-6 CASSYAQTGGGGYTF TGTGCCAGCAGCTACGCGCAAACAGGGGGCGGTGGCTACACCTTC
TRBJ2-1 NA NA TRBV20-1 CSASGENEQFF TGCAGTGCCTCCGGGGAGAATGAGCAGTTCTTC
TRBJ2-6 NA TRBD1 TRBV5-4 CASSSGTGGAGANVLTF TGTGCCAGCAGCTCCGGGACAGGGGGCGCTGGGGCCAACGTCCTGACTTTC
TRBJ1-5 NA TRBD1 TRBV30 CAWESDRGGEPQHF TGTGCCTGGGAATCTGACAGGGGCGGGGAGCCCCAGCATTTT